This TCR beta chain is drawn from a study of shared clonotypes between healthy human individuals. For the study at large: Each donor had three CD4 naive, three CD4 memory, two CD8 naive and one CD8 memory plate.

CDR1 MNHEY and CDR2 SMNVEV come from the germline V gene (reference sequence). This CDR3 is 16 amino acids long. Trimming removed 5 bases from V and 2 bases from J; junction bases left unmatched: 8. Generated by immunoSEQ multiplex PCR, the TCRdb table keeps only in-frame clones and is missing some. Among 1.5 million to 1.9 million clones, 95% to 99% were seen once, and the ten largest hold 0.4% to 0.55%. Whole-study results and caveats: Between a handful of donors, naive CD4 clonotypes were shared at a level of around 4.9%.

Concerning this clone: Its matching antigen is unknown.

Negatively enriched CD4+ T cells were divided by CD45RA into naive and memory. This sequence joins TRBV27 and TRBJ2-7; 11 bases match TRBD2. The source material was naive CD4+ T cells sorted from blood. The subset was: CD45RA+ positively selected. This sequence originates from a man aged 25-45 years in good health. CDR3 in amino acids: CASSPPSSGRTYEQYF. Written as DNA, the CDR3 is TGTGCCAGCAGTCCGCCTTCTAGCGGGAGGACCTACGAGCAGTACTTC.